Listed below are T cell receptor beta chains from one sample, sequenced in a study of cytomegalovirus exposure and HLA in healthy donors. Profiled with immunoSEQ multiplex PCR; TCRdb holds only in-frame clones, not every one. The sample lists over 100,000 clones, 75% to 80% seen once, with 0.9% to 1.2% in the top ten. Sequenced: PBMCs. The receptors derive from a male donor in good health and CMV-seronegative. The conserved cysteine and the conserved F or W are not part of the CDR3 here. A D gene is named only where the DNA matches it firmly.

d_gene | len | j_gene | v_gene | CDR3aa
NA | 12 | TRBJ2-5 | TRBV7-6 | ASSQGGIQEEQY
TRBD2 | 12 | TRBJ2-5 | TRBV30 | AWSARGGGETQY
TRBD1 | 12 | TRBJ2-7 | TRBV6-5 | ASSRWDRAYEQY
NA | 12 | TRBJ2-7 | TRBV6-5 | ASSPADRAYEQY
TRBD2 | 14 | TRBJ2-1 | TRBV19 | ASSSGRESSYNEQF
NA | 13 | TRBJ1-1 | TRBV7-9 | ASSVAGLEVTEAF
NA | 14 | TRBJ2-2 | TRBV7-2 | ASSPQGFANTGELF
NA | 11 | TRBJ1-1 | TRBV4-3 | ASSDRGNTEAF
TRBD2 | 16 | TRBJ2-5 | TRBV4-2 | ASSQQGLAGAGQETQY
TRBD1 | 12 | TRBJ1-5 | TRBV15 | ATSSDRGGQPQH
TRBD2 | 13 | TRBJ2-3 | TRBV6-1 | ASSGAGGYTDTQY
TRBD1 | 12 | TRBJ1-5 | TRBV5-5 | ASSFLQGVQPQH
NA | 13 | TRBJ1-3 | TRBV6-6 | ASRPADSSGNTIY
TRBD2 | 15 | TRBJ2-3 | TRBV7-2 | ASSPGLAGGRTDTQY
NA | 12 | TRBJ1-1 | TRBV18 | ASSPGTRDTEAF
NA | 10 | TRBJ2-5 | TRBV30 | AWSESYGTQY
NA | 11 | TRBJ1-2 | TRBV30 | AWGAGANYGYT
TRBD1 | 12 | TRBJ2-7 | TRBV6-5 | ASHRGRVSYEQY
NA | 14 | TRBJ1-6 | TRBV11-3 | ASSPPRGPRDSPLH
TRBD2 | 11 | TRBJ2-5 | TRBV2 | ASRTSGRETQY
NA | 11 | TRBJ1-2 | TRBV11-2 | ASSADSLYGYT
NA | 12 | TRBJ1-1 | TRBV18 | ASSPSTGNTEAF
NA | 16 | TRBJ2-2 | TRBV5-6 | ASSLSRALKTNTGELF
TRBD2 | 14 | TRBJ2-1 | TRBV7-2 | ASSANSGGVYNEQF
TRBD1 | 14 | TRBJ2-2 | TRBV5-1 | ASSLEAGGLSGELF
NA | 11 | TRBJ2-4 | TRBV2 | ASSEGPRSIQY
NA | 14 | TRBJ1-3 | TRBV7-9 | ASSSMGGGRGNTIY
TRBD2 | 14 | TRBJ2-1 | TRBV5-8 | ASSLGLAAIYNEQF
NA | 13 | TRBJ2-1 | TRBV7-6 | ASSFGTAGYNEQF